The TCR beta chain under discussion was sequenced for a study of PD-1 blockade in mismatch repair-deficient tumors (dated by TCRdb to about 2017). Looking at the study overall: The trial enrolled fewer than 90 consecutive patients with roughly twelve mismatch repair-deficient cancer types between 2013 and late 2016, all previously treated and progressing. Tumor-associated T cell clones in the peripheral blood of patients responding to PD-1 blockade were tracked using deep sequencing of TCR CDR3 regions.

The library relied on the immunoSEQ multiplex PCR assay. Processing in the source paper ran as follows. Clones were defined as neoantigen-specific by significant expansion to the relevant peptide and no significant expansion to any other tested peptide. The immuneACCESS repertoire file appears here via TCRdb, limited to in-frame rearrangements. These files lack a portion of the clones; in checked studies, under half of the deficit traces to unresolved V genes, and the cause of the others is not known. V and J calls and clone size are as listed in that table; D and trimming were resolved from the DNA. In all, the sample holds some 10,000 clones, and around nine tenths of those were seen once. The leading ten clones occupy 9.7% of the sample. This clone was seen a few times. It has no known antigen specificity. There are no base qualities to consult, and no much larger clone falls within one base. Based on the germline V gene, the CDR1 and CDR2 sequences are SGHVS and FQNEAQ. The CDR3 sequence holds 16 residues, the cysteine and phenylalanine included. Left in the record is the CDR3 DNA by itself, 48 bases read in frame from the first base. The trim is 5 bases for V and 8 bases for J, with a gap of 24 bases between the germline ends.

Broader findings and caveats from the paper: Three of seven peptides elicited clonal expansion, yielding 140 to 150 unique blood TCRs, seven also found in tumor; all positive peptides derived from frameshift mutations. Rapid expansion after pembrolizumab followed by contraction, generally before radiologic responses, was shown by tumor-resident clones, which were often undetectable in blood before treatment.

In the paper's terms, the time point label means: approximately 9-day in vitro stimulation with candidate neoantigen peptide 3. Mismatch repair deficiency was established in every enrolled patient by polymerase chain reaction or immunohistochemistry. TCR sequencing was performed for three patients who responded to pembrolizumab therapy. Each of several ELISpot-reactive candidate neoantigen peptides was used in a roughly 10-day in vitro stimulation prior to TCR sequencing. A control culture lacking peptide was run in an identical manner and was used as the baseline for calculation of clone fold changes. Pembrolizumab PD-1 blockade was prospectively tested in advanced mismatch repair-deficient cancers, regardless of tissue of origin, in the phase II trial.

The sequencing here drew on cells cultured in vitro, taken from a patient treated with pembrolizumab. This receptor was taken from an adult with mismatch repair-deficient cancer. Here the chain combines TRBV7-8 and TRBJ1-2; TRBD1 is possibly the D segment (6 matching bases). The DNA sequence is TGTGCCAGCAGCCCTTACAAAGCGGGGGGCGCCGGGGGCTACACCTTC. Its protein reads: CASSPYKAGGAGGYTF.